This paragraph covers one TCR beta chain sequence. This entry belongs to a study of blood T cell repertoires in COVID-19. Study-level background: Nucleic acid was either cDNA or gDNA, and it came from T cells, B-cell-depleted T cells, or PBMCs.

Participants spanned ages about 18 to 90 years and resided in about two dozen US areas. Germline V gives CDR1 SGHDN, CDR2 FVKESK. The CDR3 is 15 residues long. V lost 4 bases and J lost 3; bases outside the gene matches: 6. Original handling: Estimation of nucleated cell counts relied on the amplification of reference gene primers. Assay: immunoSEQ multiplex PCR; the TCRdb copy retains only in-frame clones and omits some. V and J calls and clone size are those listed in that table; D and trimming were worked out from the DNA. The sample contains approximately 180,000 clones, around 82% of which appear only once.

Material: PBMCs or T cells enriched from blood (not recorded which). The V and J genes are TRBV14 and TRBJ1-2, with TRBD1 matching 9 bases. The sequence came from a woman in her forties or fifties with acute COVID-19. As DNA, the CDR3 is TGTGCCAGCAGCCGTACAGGGGGCGTGTACTATGGCTACACCTTC. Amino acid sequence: CASSRTGGVYYGYTF. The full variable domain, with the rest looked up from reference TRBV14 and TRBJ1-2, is EAGVTQFPSHSVIEKGQTVTLRCDPISGHDNLYWYRRVMGKEIKFLLHFVKESKQDESGMPNNRFLAERTGGTYSTLKVQPAELEDSGVYFCASSRTGGVYYGYTFGSGTRLTVV.